These T cell receptor beta chains were read from a single sample in a study of blood T cells in healthy people across ages. TCRdb ran MiXCR on the 5' RACE reads and lists one entry per CDR3 protein. The profile shows over 950,000 distinct CDR3 sequences, 30% to 40% of them singletons. Sequenced: blood. Receptors originate from a man younger than 35 in good health. CDR3s include the opening cysteine and the closing phenylalanine or tryptophan. Fields, in order: CDR3 length, J gene, clone size, V gene, D gene, CDR3 DNA, CDR3 protein. D genes are given only for firm matches. Clone size is stated in some rows and not others, as once, few, many or a class when expanded.

13 | TRBJ2-7 | few | TRBV6-2/TRBV6-3 | . | TGTGCCAGCCGGAGGTTCGGATTCTACGAGCAGTACTTC | CASRRFGFYEQYF
16 | TRBJ1-6 | . | TRBV7-2 | . | TGTGCCAGCAGCTCACGGGTTAGCTCCTATAATTCACCCCTCCACTTT | CASSSRVSSYNSPLHF
13 | TRBJ1-2 | few | TRBV6-6 | . | TGTGCCAGCAACCACCGGGACCGCCTTCTCGTCACCTTC | CASNHRDRLLVTF
15 | TRBJ1-1 | . | TRBV6-5 | TRBD1 | TGTGCCAGCAGTTACGGCGGGACAGTGAACACTGAAGCTTTCTTT | CASSYGGTVNTEAFF
15 | TRBJ2-1 | . | TRBV15 | . | TGTGCCACCAGCAGAGTACAGTTGCCAAAAGAGACCCAGTTCTTC | CATSRVQLPKETQFF
13 | TRBJ1-1 | . | TRBV29-1 | . | TGCAGCGTTCGGGGAACCATGAACACTGAAGCTTTCTTT | CSVRGTMNTEAFF
14 | TRBJ1-2 | . | TRBV20-1 | . | TGCAGTGCTAGAGATCCCAGTCGGGGCTATGGCTACACCTTC | CSARDPSRGYGYTF
17 | TRBJ1-2 | . | TRBV28 | TRBD1 | TGTGCCAGCAGTGGACCCTTCGGGACAGGGCGAACATATGGCTACACCTTC | CASSGPFGTGRTYGYTF
14 | TRBJ1-2 | few | TRBV4-2 | . | TGTGCCAGCAGCCAAGCATCCCCTGACTATGGCTACACCTTC | CASSQASPDYGYTF
14 | TRBJ1-1 | . | TRBV5-1 | . | TGCGCCAGCAGCAACGACGGACAGAACACTGAAGCTTTCTTT | CASSNDGQNTEAFF
15 | TRBJ2-7 | . | TRBV4-3 | . | TGCGCCAGCAGCCAAGTTCCGGCCGGGCCAGGCGAGCAGTACTTC | CASSQVPAGPGEQYF
14 | TRBJ1-1 | . | TRBV12-3/TRBV12-4 | TRBD1 | TGTACCAGCAGACCCGGACAGGGGTGGACTGAAGCTTTCTTT | CTSRPGQGWTEAFF